This TCR beta chain was obtained from a study of shared clonotypes between healthy human individuals. CD45RO negativity and positive selection for CCR7 defined naive CD8 cells, a population that excluded terminally differentiated effector memory CD45RA+ cells. The table came from immunoSEQ multiplex PCR; TCRdb's copy has only in-frame clones and leaves some out. The repertoire includes about 610,000 clones, 95% to 96% of them detected once, and 0.11% sits in the top ten. The CDR3 loop spans 19 amino acids. From germline, CDR1 is SGHDN and CDR2 FVKESK. With V trimmed by 2 bases and J by 2 bases, 14 bases remained unmatched.

The rearrangement joins TRBV14 to TRBJ2-1, with TRBD2 matching over 8 bases. The sequenced sample was naive CD8+ T cells sorted from blood. This TCR came from a woman aged 30 to 39 in good health. DNA for the CDR3: TGTGCCAGCAGCCAATTCAAGCTTAGCGGGATCCCCCCCTACAATGAGCAGTTCTTC. This translates into CASSQFKLSGIPPYNEQFF.